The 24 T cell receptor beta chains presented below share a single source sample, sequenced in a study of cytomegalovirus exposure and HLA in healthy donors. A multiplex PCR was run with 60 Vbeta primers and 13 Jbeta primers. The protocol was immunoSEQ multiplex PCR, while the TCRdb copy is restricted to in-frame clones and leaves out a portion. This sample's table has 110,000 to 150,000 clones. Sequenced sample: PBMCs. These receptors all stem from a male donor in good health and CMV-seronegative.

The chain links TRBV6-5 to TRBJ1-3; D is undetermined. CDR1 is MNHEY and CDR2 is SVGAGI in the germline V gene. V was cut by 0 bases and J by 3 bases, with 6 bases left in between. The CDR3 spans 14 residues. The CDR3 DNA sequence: TGTGCCAGCAGTTACTCCCTACTTGGAAACACCATATATTTT. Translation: CASSYSLLGNTIYF.

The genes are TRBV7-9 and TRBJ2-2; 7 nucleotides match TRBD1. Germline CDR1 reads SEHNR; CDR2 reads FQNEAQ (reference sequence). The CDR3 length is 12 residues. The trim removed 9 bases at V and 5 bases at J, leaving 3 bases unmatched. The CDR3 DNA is TGTGCCAGAGGGGGCCGGACCGGGGAGCTGTTTTTT. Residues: CARGGRTGELFF.

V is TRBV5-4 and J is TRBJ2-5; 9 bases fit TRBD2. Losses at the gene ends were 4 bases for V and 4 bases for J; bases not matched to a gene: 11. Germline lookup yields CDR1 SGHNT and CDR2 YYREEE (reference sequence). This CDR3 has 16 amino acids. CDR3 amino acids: CASSPPPAGGGETQYF. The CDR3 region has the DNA TGTGCCAGCAGCCCTCCCCCAGCGGGAGGCGGAGAGACCCAGTACTTC.

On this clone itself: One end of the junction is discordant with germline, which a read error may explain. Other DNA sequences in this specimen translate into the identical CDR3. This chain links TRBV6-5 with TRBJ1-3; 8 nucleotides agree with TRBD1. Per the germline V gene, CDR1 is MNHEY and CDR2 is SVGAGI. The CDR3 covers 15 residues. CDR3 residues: CASTEDRASGNTIYF. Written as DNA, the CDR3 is TGCGCCAGCACCGAGGACAGGGCCTCTGGAAACACCATATATTTT.

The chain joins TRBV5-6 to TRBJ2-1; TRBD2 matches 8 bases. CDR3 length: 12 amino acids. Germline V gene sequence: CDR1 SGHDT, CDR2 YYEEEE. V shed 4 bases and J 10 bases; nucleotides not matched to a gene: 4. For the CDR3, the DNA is TGTGCCAGCAGCAAGACTAGCGAGGAGCAGTTCTTC. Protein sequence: CASSKTSEEQFF.

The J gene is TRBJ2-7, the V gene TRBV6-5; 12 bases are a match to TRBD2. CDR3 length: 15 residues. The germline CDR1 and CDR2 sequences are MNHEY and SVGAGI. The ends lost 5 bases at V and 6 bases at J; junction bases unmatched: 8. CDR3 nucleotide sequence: TGTGCCAGCAGTCCCACTAGCGGGAGGATCGGCGAGCAGTACTTC. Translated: CASSPTSGRIGEQYF.

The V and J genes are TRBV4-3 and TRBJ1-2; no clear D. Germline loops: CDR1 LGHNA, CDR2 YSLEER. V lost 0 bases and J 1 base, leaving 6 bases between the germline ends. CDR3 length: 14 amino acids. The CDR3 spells CASSQDFSNYGYTF. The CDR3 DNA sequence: TGCGCCAGCAGCCAAGATTTCAGTAACTATGGCTACACCTTC.

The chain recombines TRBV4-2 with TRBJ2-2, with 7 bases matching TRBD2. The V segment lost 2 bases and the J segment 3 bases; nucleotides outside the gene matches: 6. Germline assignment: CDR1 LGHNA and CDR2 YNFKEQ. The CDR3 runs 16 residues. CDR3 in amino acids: CASSQFLGGDTGELFF. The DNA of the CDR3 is TGTGCCAGCAGCCAATTTCTGGGGGGGGACACCGGGGAGCTGTTTTTT.

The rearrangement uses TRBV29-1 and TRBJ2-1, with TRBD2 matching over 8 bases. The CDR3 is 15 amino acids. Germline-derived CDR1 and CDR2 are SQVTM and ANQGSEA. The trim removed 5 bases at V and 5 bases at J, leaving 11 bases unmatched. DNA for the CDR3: TGCAGCGTTCCATCGGGGGGGGGACCCGACAATGAGCAGTTCTTC. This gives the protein CSVPSGGGPDNEQFF.

CDR3 sequence (DNA): TGTGCCAGTAGTATTGGTCTAGATCTCCCGTATGGCTACACCTTC. As protein: CASSIGLDLPYGYTF. The chain is built from TRBV19 and TRBJ1-2, with no clear D. The V gene lost 3 bases and the J gene lost 5 bases, with 16 bases spanning the gap. This CDR3 region has 15 residues. The germline V gene encodes CDR1 LNHDA and CDR2 SQIVND (reference sequence).

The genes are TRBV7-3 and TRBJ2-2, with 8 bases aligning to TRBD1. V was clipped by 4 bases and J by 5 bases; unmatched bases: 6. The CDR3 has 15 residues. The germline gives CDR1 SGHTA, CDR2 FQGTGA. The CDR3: CASSYDRGGTGELFF. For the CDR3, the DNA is TGTGCCAGCAGCTACGACAGGGGAGGAACCGGGGAGCTGTTTTTT.

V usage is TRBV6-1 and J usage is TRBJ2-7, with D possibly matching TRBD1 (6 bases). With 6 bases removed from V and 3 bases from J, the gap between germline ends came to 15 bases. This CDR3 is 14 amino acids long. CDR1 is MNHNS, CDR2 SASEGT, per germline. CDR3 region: CASRGQGNNYEQYF. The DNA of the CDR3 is TGTGCCAGCAGGGGCCAGGGGAATAACTACGAGCAGTACTTC.

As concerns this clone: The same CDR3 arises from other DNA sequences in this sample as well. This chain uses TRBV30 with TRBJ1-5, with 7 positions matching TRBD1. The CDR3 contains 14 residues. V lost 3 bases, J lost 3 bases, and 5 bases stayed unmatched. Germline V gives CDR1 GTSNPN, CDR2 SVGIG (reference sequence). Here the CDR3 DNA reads TGTGCCTGGAGAGGAGACAGGGACAATCAGCCCCAGCATTTT. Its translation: CAWRGDRDNQPQHF.

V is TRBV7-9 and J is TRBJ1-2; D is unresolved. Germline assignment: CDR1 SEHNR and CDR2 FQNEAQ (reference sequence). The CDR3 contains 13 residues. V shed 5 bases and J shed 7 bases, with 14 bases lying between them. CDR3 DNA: TGTGCCAGCAGCCTCCCAGAAACCCTTGGCTACACCTTC. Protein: CASSLPETLGYTF.

The CDR3 region has the DNA TGTGCCAGCAGTGATTGGACAGGGGGCATCTATGGCTACACCTTC. This translates into CASSDWTGGIYGYTF. The chain carries TRBV6-1 and TRBJ1-2; 11 bases match TRBD1. Germline V CDR1 and CDR2: MNHNS, SASEGT. The CDR3 spans 15 residues. Trimming cost V 3 bases and J 4 bases; bases outside gene matches: 4.

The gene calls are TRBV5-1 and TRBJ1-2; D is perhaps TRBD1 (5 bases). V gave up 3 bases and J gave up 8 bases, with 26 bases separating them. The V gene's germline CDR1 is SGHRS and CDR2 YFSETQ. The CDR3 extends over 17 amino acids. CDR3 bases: TGCGCCAGCAGCTCTCCCGGGACTTCGATGATTGAGCGGGGCTACACCTTC. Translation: CASSSPGTSMIERGYTF.

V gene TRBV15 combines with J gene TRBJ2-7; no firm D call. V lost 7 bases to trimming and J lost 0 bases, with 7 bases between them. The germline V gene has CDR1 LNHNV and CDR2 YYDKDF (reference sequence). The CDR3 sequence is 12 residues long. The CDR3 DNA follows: TGTGCCACCACTGACAACTCCTACGAGCAGTACTTC. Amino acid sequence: CATTDNSYEQYF.

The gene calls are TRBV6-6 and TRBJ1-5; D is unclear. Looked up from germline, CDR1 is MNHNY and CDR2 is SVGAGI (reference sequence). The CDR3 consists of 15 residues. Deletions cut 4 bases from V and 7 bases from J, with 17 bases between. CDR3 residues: CASSSDTVTRQPQHF. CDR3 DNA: TGTGCCAGCAGTTCCGATACAGTGACGCGCCAGCCCCAGCATTTT.

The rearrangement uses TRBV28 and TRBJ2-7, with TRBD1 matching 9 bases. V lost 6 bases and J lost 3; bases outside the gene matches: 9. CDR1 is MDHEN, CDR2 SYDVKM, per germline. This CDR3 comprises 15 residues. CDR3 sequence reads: CASRPPGQGVYEQYF. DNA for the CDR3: TGTGCCAGCAGGCCACCGGGACAGGGAGTCTACGAGCAGTACTTC.

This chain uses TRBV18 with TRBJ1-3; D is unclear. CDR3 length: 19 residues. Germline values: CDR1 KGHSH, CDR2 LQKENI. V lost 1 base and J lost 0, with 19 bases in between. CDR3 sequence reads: CASSPLPTGRISSGNTIYF. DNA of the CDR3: TGTGCCAGCTCACCACTCCCTACCGGTAGAATAAGCTCTGGAAACACCATATATTTT.

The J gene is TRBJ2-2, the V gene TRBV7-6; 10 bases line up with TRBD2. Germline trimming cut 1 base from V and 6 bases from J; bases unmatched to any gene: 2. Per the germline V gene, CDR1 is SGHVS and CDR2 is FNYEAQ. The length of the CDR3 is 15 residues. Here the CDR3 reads CASSLERGGPGELFF. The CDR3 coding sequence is TGTGCCAGCAGCTTAGAGCGGGGGGGCCCCGGGGAGCTGTTTTTT.

The chain's CDR3 is CASSPTGILTYEQYF. CDR3 nucleotide sequence: TGTGCCAGTAGCCCGACAGGGATCCTTACCTACGAGCAGTACTTC. The chain links TRBV19 to TRBJ2-7; TRBD1 matches at 7 bases. This CDR3 spans 15 amino acids. Looked up from germline, CDR1 is LNHDA and CDR2 is SQIVND (reference sequence). V trimming: 6 bases; J trimming: 2 bases; junction bases outside the gene matches: 10.

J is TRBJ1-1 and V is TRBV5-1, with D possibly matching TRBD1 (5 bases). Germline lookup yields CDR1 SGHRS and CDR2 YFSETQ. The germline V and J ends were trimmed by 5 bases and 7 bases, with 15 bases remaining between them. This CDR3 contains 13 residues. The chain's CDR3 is CASRGREESEAFF. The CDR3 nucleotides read TGCGCCAGCAGGGGGCGCGAAGAAAGTGAAGCTTTCTTT. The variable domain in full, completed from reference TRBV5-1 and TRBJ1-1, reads KAGVTQTPRYLIKTRGQQVTLSCSPISGHRSVSWYQQTPGQGLQFLFEYFSETQRNKGNFPGRFSGRQFSNSRSEMNVSTLELGDSALYLCASRGREESEAFFGQGTRLTVV.

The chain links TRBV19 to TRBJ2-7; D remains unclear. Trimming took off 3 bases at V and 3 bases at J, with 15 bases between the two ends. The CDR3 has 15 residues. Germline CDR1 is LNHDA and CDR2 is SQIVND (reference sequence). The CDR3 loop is CASSIEPNSRYEQYF. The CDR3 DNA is TGTGCCAGTAGTATTGAACCCAACTCCCGCTACGAGCAGTACTTC.